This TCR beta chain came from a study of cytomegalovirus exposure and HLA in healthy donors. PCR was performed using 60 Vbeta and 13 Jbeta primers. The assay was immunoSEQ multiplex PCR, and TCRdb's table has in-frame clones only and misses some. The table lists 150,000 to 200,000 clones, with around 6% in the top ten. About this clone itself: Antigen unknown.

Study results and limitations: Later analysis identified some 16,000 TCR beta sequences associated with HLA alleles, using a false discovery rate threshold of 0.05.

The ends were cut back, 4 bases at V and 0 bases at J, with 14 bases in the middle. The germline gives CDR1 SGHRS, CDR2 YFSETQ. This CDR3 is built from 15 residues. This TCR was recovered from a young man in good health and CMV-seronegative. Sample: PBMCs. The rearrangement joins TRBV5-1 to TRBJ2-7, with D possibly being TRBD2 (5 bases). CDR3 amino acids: CASSPGISLSYEQYF. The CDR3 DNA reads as TGCGCCAGCAGCCCGGGGATTTCCCTCTCCTACGAGCAGTACTTC.